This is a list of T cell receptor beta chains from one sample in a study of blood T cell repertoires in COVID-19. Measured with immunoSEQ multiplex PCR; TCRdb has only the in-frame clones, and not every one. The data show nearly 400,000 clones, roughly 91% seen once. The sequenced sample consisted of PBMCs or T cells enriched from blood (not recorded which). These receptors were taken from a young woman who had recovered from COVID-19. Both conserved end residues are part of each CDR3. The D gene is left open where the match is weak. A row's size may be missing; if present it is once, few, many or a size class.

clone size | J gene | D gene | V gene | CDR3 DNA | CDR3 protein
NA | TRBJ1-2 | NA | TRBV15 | TGTGCCACCAGCAGAGATCATTCCAGACATCGCTACTCGAACTATGGCTACACCTTC | CATSRDHSRHRYSNYGYTF
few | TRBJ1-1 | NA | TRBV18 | TGTGCCAGCTCACCCAGCACTGAAGCTTTCTTT | CASSPSTEAFF
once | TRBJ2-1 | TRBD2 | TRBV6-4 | TGTGCCAGCAGTGCTCGTGCGGGAGCTGGCTTTTATGAGCAGTTCTTC | CASSARAGAGFYEQFF
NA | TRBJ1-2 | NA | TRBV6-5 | TGTGCCAGCAGGGGGCGCTGGGCTAACTATGGCTACACCTTC | CASRGRWANYGYTF
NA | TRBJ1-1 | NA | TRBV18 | TGTGCCAGCTCACCACCGATTCAGGTCATGAACACTGAAGCTTTCTTT | CASSPPIQVMNTEAFF
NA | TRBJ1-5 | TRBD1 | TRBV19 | TGTGCCAGTACCCCGGACAGGGTGATACCCCAGCATTTT | CASTPDRVIPQHF
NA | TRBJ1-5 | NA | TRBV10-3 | TGTGCCATCAGTGAAAGCCCCAGAGGGTCCGTCAATCAGCCCCAGCATTTT | CAISESPRGSVNQPQHF
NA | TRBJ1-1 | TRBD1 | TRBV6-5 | TGTGCCAGCAGTTGGGATTTTGACAGGGTCTTCGATAAAGCTTTCTTT | CASSWDFDRVFDKAFF
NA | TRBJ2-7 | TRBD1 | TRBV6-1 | TGTGCCAGCAGTGTCGCCCTTGGACAGGGTAACTACGAGCAGTACTTC | CASSVALGQGNYEQYF
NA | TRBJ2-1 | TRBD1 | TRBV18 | TGTGCCAGCTCACCCGGCAGGGGGCTTCGTAATGAGCAGTTCTTC | CASSPGRGLRNEQFF
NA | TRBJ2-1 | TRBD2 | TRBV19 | TGTGCCAGTAGTATTATCGGCGGGAGGCTGCTCAATGAGCAGTTCTTC | CASSIIGGRLLNEQFF
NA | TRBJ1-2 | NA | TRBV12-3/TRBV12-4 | TGTGCCAGCAGTTCCACTCGTTACCATGGCTACACCTTC | CASSSTRYHGYTF
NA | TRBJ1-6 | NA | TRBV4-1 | TGCGCCAGCAGCCAAGAGGGGAGGGGGAAGGGTTCACCCCTCCACTTT | CASSQEGRGKGSPLHF
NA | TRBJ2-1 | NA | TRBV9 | TGTGCCAGCAGCGGGTCTTCTAGCGTCCCCTACAATGAGCAGTTCTTC | CASSGSSSVPYNEQFF
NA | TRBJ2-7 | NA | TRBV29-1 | TGCAGCGTTCTCCTCCCCGGTACCTACGAGCAGTACTTC | CSVLLPGTYEQYF
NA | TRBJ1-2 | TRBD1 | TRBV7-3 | TGTGCCAGCAGCTCCCAGGGGGCCTCTCAGGGCTACACCTTC | CASSSQGASQGYTF
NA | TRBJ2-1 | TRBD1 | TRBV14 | TGTGCCAGCAGCCAAGGGGTACAGGGGGGTTACAATGAGCAGTTCTTC | CASSQGVQGGYNEQFF
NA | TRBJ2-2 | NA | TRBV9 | TGTGCCAGCAGCGTAATCTCCTCCGGGGAGCTGTTTTTT | CASSVISSGELFF
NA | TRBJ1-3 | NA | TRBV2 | TGTGCCAGGGAGACGCGTCCTGGAAACACCATATATTTT | CARETRPGNTIYF
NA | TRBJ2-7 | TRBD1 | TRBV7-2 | TGTGCCAGCAGCACGAGGGACAGGGGGCTTTATGTGCACTTC | CASSTRDRGLYVHF
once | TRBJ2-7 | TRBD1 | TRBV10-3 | TGTGCCACGTCCCGGACAGGGGAAAGCCTCGAGCAGTACTTC | CATSRTGESLEQYF
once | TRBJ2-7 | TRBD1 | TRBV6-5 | TGTGCCAGCATCAGGACAGGGGATCCCACCTACGAGCAGTACTTC | CASIRTGDPTYEQYF
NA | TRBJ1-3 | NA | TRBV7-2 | TGTGCCAGCAGCCTATTAGTGGGCTGGGGAAACACCATATATTTT | CASSLLVGWGNTIYF
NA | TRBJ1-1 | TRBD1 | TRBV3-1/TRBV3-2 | TGTGCCAGCAGCCGAGGACAGGAGGGCACTGAAGCTTTCTTT | CASSRGQEGTEAFF
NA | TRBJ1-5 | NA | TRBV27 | TGTGCCAGCAGTTGGAGTATGAATCAGCCCCAGCATTTT | CASSWSMNQPQHF
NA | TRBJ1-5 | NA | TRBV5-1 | TGCGCCAGCAGCGAGGGGGTCAATCAGCCCCAGCATTTT | CASSEGVNQPQHF